This TCR beta chain comes out of a study of blood T cell repertoires in COVID-19. For the study at large: In each case, the material was cDNA or gDNA derived from T cells, B-cell-depleted T cells, or PBMCs.

Trimming took off 7 bases at V and 0 bases at J, with 12 bases between the two ends. Germline CDR1 reads LGHNA; CDR2 reads YNFKEQ. The CDR3 spans 14 residues. This table comes from immunoSEQ multiplex PCR, and its TCRdb copy is limited to in-frame clones, with some not included. The table has hundreds of thousands of clones, 75% to 90% seen once. The origin of this receptor is a woman in her fifties or sixties with active or convalescent COVID-19. The source material was peripheral blood. J is TRBJ2-5 and V is TRBV4-2; D possibly corresponds to TRBD2 (7 bases). The CDR3 DNA reads TGTGCCAGCAAAGGGGGGGCATACCAAGAGACCCAGTACTTC. It codes for CASKGGAYQETQYF.